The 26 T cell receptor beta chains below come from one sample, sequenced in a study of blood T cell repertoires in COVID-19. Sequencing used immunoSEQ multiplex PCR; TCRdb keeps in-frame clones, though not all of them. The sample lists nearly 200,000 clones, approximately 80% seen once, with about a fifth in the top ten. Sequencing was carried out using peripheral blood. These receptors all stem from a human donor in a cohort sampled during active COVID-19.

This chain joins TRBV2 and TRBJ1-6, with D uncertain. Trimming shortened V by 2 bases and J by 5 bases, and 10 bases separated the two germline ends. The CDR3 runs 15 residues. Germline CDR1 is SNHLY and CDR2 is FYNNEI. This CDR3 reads CASSELRQNNSPLHF. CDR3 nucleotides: TGTGCCAGCAGTGAATTGCGTCAAAATAATTCACCCCTCCACTTT. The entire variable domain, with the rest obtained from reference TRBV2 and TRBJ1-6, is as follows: EPEVTQTPSHQVTQMGQEVILRCVPISNHLYFYWYRQILGQKVEFLVSFYNNEISEKSEIFDDQFSVERPDGSNFTLKIRSTKLEDSAMYFCASSELRQNNSPLHFGNGTRLTVT.

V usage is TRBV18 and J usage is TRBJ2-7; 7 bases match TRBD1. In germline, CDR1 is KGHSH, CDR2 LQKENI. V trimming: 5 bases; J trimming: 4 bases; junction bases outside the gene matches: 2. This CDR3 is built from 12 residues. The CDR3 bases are TGTGCCAGCTCAGGGACAGATTACGAGCAGTACGTC. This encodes CASSGTDYEQYV.

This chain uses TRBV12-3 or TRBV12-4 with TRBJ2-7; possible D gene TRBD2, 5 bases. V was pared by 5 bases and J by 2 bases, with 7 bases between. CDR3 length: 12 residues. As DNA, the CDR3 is TGTGCCAGCAGTCGAGCGGCCTACGAGCAGTACTTC. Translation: CASSRAAYEQYF.

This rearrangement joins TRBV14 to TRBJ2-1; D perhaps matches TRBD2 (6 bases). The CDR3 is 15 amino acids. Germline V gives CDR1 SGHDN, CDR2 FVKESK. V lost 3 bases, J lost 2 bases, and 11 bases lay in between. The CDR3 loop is CASSHLGGTYNEQFF. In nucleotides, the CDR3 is TGTGCCAGCAGCCATCTCGGGGGTACCTACAATGAGCAGTTCTTC. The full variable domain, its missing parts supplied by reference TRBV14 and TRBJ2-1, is EAGVTQFPSHSVIEKGQTVTLRCDPISGHDNLYWYRRVMGKEIKFLLHFVKESKQDESGMPNNRFLAERTGGTYSTLKVQPAELEDSGVYFCASSHLGGTYNEQFFGPGTRLTVL.

Written as DNA, the CDR3 is TGTGCCAGCAGCTGGCGACAGGGCCGATTGTACAATGAGCAGTTCTTC. It encodes CASSWRQGRLYNEQFF. The chain has TRBV7-2 and TRBJ2-1; TRBD1 matches at 7 bases. CDR3 length: 16 residues. The V segment lost 4 bases and the J segment 4 bases; nucleotides outside the gene matches: 10. Germline V gene sequence: CDR1 SGHTA, CDR2 FQGNSA.

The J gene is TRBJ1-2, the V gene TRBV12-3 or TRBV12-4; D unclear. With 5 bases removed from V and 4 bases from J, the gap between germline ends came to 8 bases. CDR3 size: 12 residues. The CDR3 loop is CASSTYPYGYTF. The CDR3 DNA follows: TGTGCCAGCAGTACTTACCCCTATGGCTACACCTTC.

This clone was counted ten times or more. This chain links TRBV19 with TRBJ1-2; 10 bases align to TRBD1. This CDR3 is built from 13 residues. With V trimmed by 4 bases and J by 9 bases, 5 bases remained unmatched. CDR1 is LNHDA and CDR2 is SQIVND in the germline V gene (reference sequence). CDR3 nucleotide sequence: TGTGCCAGTAGTACGGGACAGGGGAGAAGCTACACCTTC. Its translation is CASSTGQGRSYTF.

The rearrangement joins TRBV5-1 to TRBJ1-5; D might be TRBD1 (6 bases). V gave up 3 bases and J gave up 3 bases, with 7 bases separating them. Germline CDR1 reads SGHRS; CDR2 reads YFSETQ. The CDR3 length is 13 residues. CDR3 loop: CASSWDTNQPQHF. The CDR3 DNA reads TGCGCCAGCAGCTGGGACACCAATCAGCCCCAGCATTTT.

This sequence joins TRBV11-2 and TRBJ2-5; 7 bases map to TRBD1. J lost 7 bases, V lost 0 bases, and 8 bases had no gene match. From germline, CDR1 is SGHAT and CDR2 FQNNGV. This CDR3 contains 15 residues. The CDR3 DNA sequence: TGTGCCAGCAGCTTAGATCCGCTAGGGGGCGCGACCCAGTACTTC. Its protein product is CASSLDPLGGATQYF.

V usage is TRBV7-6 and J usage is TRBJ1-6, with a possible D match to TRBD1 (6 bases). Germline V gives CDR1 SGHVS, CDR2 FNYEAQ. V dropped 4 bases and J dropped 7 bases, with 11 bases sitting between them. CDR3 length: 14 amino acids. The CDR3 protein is CASSSDRLNSPLHF. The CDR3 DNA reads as TGTGCCAGCAGCTCAGACAGGCTCAATTCACCCCTCCACTTT.

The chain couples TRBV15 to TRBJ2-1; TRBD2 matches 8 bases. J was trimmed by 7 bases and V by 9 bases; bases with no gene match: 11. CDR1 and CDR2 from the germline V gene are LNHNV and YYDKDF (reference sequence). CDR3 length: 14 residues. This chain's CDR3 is CATGSGGSWNEQFF. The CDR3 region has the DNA TGTGCCACTGGAAGCGGGGGTTCGTGGAATGAGCAGTTCTTC.

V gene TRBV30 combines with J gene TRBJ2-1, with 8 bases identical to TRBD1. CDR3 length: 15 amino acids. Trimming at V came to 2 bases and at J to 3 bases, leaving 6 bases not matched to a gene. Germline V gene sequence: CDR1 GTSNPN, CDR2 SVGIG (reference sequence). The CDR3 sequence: CAWSTRTGLYNEQFF. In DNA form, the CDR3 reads TGTGCCTGGAGTACGCGGACAGGGCTCTACAATGAGCAGTTCTTC.

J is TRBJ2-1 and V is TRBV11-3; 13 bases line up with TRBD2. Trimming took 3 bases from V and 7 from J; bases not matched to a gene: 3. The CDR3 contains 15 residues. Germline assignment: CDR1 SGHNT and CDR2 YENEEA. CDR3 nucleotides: TGTGCCAGCAGCTTTACTAGCGGGAGGGGTAATGAGCAGTTCTTC. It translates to CASSFTSGRGNEQFF.

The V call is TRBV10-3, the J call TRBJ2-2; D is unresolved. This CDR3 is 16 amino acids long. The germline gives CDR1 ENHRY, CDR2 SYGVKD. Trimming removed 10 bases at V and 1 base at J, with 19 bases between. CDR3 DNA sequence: TGTGCCACCACACCCAGCGCCAGCTTGAACACCGGGGAGCTGTTTTTT. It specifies CATTPSASLNTGELFF.

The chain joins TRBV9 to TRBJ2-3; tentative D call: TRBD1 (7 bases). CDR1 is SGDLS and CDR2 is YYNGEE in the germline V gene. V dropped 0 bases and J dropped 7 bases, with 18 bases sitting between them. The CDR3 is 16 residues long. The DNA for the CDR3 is TGTGCCAGCAGCGTAGAACCAGCCGGAGGGGGCAATACGCAGTATTTT. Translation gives CASSVEPAGGGNTQYF.

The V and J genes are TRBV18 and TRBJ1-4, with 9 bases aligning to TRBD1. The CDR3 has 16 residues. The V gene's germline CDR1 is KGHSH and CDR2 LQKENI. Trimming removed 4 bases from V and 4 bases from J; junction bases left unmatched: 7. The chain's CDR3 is CASSRSGQGINEKLFF. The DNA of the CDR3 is TGTGCCAGCTCACGCTCCGGACAGGGGATTAATGAAAAACTGTTTTTT.

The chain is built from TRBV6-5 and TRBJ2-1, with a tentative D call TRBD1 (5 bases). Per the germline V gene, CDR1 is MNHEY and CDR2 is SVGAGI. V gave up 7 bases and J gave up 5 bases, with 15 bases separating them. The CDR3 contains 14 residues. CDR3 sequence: CASTEGSGNNEQFF. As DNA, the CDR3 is TGTGCCAGCACCGAAGGATCAGGGAACAATGAGCAGTTCTTC.

CDR3 bases: TGTGCCAGCTCCAGCGGGAGTGCCCCGAATGAGCAGTTCTTC. Translation gives CASSSGSAPNEQFF. The V gene is TRBV6-5, the J gene TRBJ2-1, with 8 nucleotides matching TRBD2. This CDR3 has 14 residues. Germline V lookup: CDR1 MNHEY, CDR2 SVGAGI. V lost 8 bases and J lost 7; bases outside the gene matches: 10.

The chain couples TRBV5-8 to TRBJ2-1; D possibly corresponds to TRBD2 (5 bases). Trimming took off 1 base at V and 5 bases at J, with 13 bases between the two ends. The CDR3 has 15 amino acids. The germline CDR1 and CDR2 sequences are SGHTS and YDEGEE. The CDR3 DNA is TGTGCCAGCAGCTTGAGGCTAGCAGCCCACAATGAGCAGTTCTTC. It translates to CASSLRLAAHNEQFF.

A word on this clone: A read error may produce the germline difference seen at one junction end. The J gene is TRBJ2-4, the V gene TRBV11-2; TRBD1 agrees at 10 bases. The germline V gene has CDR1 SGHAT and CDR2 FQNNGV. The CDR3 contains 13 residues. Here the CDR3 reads CASSFARDRGFFF. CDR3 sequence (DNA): TGTGCCAGCAGCTTCGCCAGGGACAGGGGATTCTTCTTC.

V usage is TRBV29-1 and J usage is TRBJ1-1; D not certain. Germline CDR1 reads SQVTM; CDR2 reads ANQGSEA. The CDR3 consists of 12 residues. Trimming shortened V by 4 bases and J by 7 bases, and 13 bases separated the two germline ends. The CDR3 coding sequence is TGCAGCGTTGCTCAGTTTGGAGTTGAAGCTTTCTTT. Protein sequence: CSVAQFGVEAFF.

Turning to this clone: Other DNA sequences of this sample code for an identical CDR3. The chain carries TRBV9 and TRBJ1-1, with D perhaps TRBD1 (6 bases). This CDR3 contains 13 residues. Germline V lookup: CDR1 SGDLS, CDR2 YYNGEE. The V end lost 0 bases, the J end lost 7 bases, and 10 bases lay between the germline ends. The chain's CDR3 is CASSVGVQGEAFF. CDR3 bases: TGTGCCAGCAGCGTAGGGGTACAGGGTGAAGCTTTCTTT.

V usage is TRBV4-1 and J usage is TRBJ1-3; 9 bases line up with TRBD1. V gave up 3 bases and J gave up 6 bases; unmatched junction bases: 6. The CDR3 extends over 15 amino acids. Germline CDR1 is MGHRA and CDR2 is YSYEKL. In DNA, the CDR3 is TGCGCCAGCAGCCATACTGGACAGGGGATAAACACCATATATTTT. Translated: CASSHTGQGINTIYF.

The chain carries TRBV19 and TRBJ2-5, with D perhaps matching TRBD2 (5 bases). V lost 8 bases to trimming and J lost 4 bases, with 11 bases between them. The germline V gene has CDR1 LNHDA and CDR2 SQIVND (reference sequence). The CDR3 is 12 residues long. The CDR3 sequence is CASSSGGETQYF. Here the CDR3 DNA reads TGTGCCAGTTCCAGCGGTGGAGAGACCCAGTACTTC.

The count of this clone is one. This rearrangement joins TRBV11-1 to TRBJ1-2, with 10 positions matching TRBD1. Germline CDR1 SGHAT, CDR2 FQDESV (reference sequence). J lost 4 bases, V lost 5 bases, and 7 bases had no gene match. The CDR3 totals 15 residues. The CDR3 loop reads CASSPGTGEVYGYTF. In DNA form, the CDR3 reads TGTGCCAGCAGCCCTGGGACAGGGGAGGTCTATGGCTACACCTTC. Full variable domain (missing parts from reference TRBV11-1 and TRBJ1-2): EAEVAQSPRYKITEKSQAVAFWCDPISGHATLYWYRQILGQGPELLVQFQDESVVDDSQLPKDRFSAERLKGVDSTLKIQPAELGDSAMYLCASSPGTGEVYGYTFGSGTRLTVV.

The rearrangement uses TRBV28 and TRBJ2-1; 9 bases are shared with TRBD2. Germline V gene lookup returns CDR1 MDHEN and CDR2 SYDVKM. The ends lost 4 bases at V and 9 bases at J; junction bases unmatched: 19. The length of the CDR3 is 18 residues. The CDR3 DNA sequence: TGTGCCAGCAGTTCCCCCTCAGGGACTAGCTGGATTTTCAGTGAGCAGTTCTTC. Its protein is CASSSPSGTSWIFSEQFF.